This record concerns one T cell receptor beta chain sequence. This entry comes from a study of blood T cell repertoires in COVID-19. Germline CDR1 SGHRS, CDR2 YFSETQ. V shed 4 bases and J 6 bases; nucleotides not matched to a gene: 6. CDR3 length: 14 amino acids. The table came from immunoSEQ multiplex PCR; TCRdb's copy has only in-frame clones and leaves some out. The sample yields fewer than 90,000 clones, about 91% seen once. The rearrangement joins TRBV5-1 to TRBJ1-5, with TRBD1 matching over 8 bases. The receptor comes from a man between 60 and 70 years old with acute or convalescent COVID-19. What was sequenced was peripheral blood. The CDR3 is CASSAGGGGQPQHF. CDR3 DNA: TGCGCCAGCAGCGCAGGGGGCGGAGGTCAGCCCCAGCATTTT.